This T cell receptor beta chain was identified in a study of glioma-infiltrating T cells after dendritic cell vaccination. As for the study in general: Glioblastoma patients came from Phase I and II dendritic cell vaccination trials. Monocyte-derived dendritic cells, cultured 7 to 8 days with IL-4 and GM-CSF, were pulsed with autologous tumor lysate. At biweekly intervals, patients got three intradermal dendritic cell vaccine injections. General study points: Higher TCR clonality did not directly relate to longer survival.

Germline V gene sequence: CDR1 LGHNA, CDR2 YNFKEQ. This CDR3 has 22 amino acids. Deletions cut 4 bases from V and 2 bases from J, with 30 bases between. Some clones are missing from TCRdb's copy, which holds only in-frame ones; the method was immunoSEQ multiplex PCR. The table lists approximately 84,000 clones, 80% to 90% of them singletons, with 15% to 18% in the top ten. Details on this clone: Its antigen is not identified.

V usage is TRBV4-2 and J usage is TRBJ2-6; the D gene is possibly TRBD1 (6 bases). The material sequenced was blood, taken before dendritic cell vaccination. The receptor was isolated from a human donor with glioblastoma. The CDR3 DNA sequence: TGTGCCAGCAGCCCGGGACACCGGGCGACCCGGCTCAACGGAACTGGGGCCAACGTCCTGACTTTC. Translation: CASSPGHRATRLNGTGANVLTF.